These 32 T cell receptor beta chains originate from one sample sequenced in a study of identifying expanded T cells in peripheral blood. The data were produced by immunoSEQ multiplex PCR, yet TCRdb's version contains in-frame clones alone and is incomplete. The sample yields about 130,000 clones, 75% to 90% seen once. The sequenced sample consisted of blood. These TCRs come from a person between 18 and 69 years old in good health.

This chain links TRBV5-6 with TRBJ1-5, with D perhaps TRBD1 (6 bases). V shed 4 bases and J shed 6 bases, with 14 bases lying between them. Germline V CDR1 and CDR2: SGHDT, YYEEEE. The length of the CDR3 is 14 residues. The CDR3 sequence: CASSSLTGFQPQHF. CDR3 coding DNA: TGTGCCAGCAGCAGTTTAACAGGGTTTCAGCCCCAGCATTTT.

The chain links TRBV6-5 to TRBJ2-3, with no clear D. V was shortened by 0 bases and J by 6 bases, with 7 bases between the two germline ends. CDR3 length: 13 amino acids. Germline V gives CDR1 MNHEY, CDR2 SVGAGI. The CDR3 DNA reads TGTGCCAGCAGTTACTCCGAAATGGATACGCAGTATTTT. It yields the protein CASSYSEMDTQYF.

The chain carries TRBV5-3 and TRBJ2-3; D gene uncertain. TRBV5-3 falls under the ORF class, with uncertain function. This CDR3 is 12 amino acids long. Trimming pared 7 bases from V and 1 base from J, leaving 7 bases between. The CDR3 sequence is CARLPRTDTQYF. CDR3 nucleotides: TGTGCCAGACTACCCCGCACAGATACGCAGTATTTT.

V usage is TRBV19 and J usage is TRBJ1-2; tentatively, D is TRBD1 (6 bases). V lost 6 bases, J lost 1 base, and 12 bases lay in between. CDR1 and CDR2 (germline): LNHDA, SQIVND (reference sequence). The CDR3 sequence is 14 residues long. The CDR3 sequence: CASRDRTLNYGYTF. In DNA, the CDR3 is TGTGCCAGTAGAGACAGGACTCTTAACTATGGCTACACCTTC.

The rearrangement uses TRBV5-1 and TRBJ2-5; D tentatively fits TRBD1 or TRBD2 (5 bases each). The germline gives CDR1 SGHRS, CDR2 YFSETQ. This CDR3 contains 13 residues. V gave up 4 bases and J gave up 6 bases, with 13 bases separating them. As DNA, the CDR3 is TGCGCCAGCAGCCGAGGGGTCGGGAAGACCCAGTACTTC. This translates into CASSRGVGKTQYF.

J is TRBJ2-7 and V is TRBV6-6; 7 nucleotides agree with TRBD1. This CDR3 has 15 residues. After removal of 5 bases from V and 1 base from J, the junction contained 8 bases not matched to a gene. Germline values: CDR1 MNHNY, CDR2 SVGAGI (reference sequence). The CDR3 coding sequence is TGTGCCAGCAGTCAAAAAGGGGGACAGTCCTACGAGCAGTACTTC. Encoded protein: CASSQKGGQSYEQYF.

This clone was seen at least ten times. This chain uses TRBV28 with TRBJ2-7; D might be TRBD1 (6 bases). Germline V gene sequence: CDR1 MDHEN, CDR2 SYDVKM. The CDR3 consists of 12 residues. The V and J ends lost 5 bases and 6 bases respectively, with 11 bases between them. The CDR3 loop is CASSPQGGEQYF. The CDR3 nucleotides are TGTGCCAGCAGTCCACAGGGTGGCGAGCAGTACTTC.

The V and J genes are TRBV4-3 and TRBJ1-4; D unclear. Germline V CDR1 and CDR2: LGHNA, YSLEER. V lost 0 bases, J lost 8 bases, and 10 bases lay in between. The CDR3 is made up of 14 amino acids. The CDR3: CASSQDPNGEKLFF. CDR3 in DNA: TGCGCCAGCAGCCAAGACCCGAATGGGGAAAAACTGTTTTTT.

The chain recombines TRBV11-1 with TRBJ2-3, with 11 bases identical to TRBD2. V dropped 5 bases and J dropped 3; count of bases not matched to a gene: 4. CDR3 length: 15 residues. Germline loops: CDR1 SGHAT, CDR2 FQDESV (reference sequence). CDR3 sequence reads: CASSQTSGRTDTQYF. The CDR3 DNA sequence: TGTGCCAGCAGCCAAACTAGCGGGAGAACAGATACGCAGTATTTT. The full variable domain, rest sourced from reference TRBV11-1 and TRBJ2-3, is EAEVAQSPRYKITEKSQAVAFWCDPISGHATLYWYRQILGQGPELLVQFQDESVVDDSQLPKDRFSAERLKGVDSTLKIQPAELGDSAMYLCASSQTSGRTDTQYFGPGTRLTVL.

The chain links TRBV10-3 to TRBJ2-2; the D gene is possibly TRBD1 (6 bases). Trimming pared 10 bases from V and 2 bases from J, leaving 17 bases between. This CDR3 contains 15 residues. Per the germline V gene, CDR1 is ENHRY and CDR2 is SYGVKD. CDR3 sequence (DNA): TGTGCCACCAATACTTGGGGGCAAAACACCGGGGAGCTGTTTTTT. It encodes CATNTWGQNTGELFF.

This chain's CDR3 is CASSTLREGTGELFF. The CDR3 region has the DNA TGCGCCAGCAGCACGCTCAGGGAGGGGACCGGGGAGCTGTTTTTT. The V gene is TRBV4-1, the J gene TRBJ2-2; 7 nucleotides align to TRBD2. Looked up from germline, CDR1 is MGHRA and CDR2 is YSYEKL. This CDR3 comprises 15 residues. V lost 5 bases to trimming and J lost 5 bases; unmatched junction nucleotides: 8.

This clone has a handful of counts. The V gene is TRBV29-1, the J gene TRBJ1-2, with D uncertain. Germline CDR1 is SQVTM and CDR2 is ANQGSEA. V lost 4 bases and J 6 bases, leaving 6 bases between the germline ends. The CDR3 has 10 amino acids. Written as DNA, the CDR3 is TGCAGCGTTGTCCAGGATGGCTACACCTTC. Translated, it gives CSVVQDGYTF.

CDR3 bases: TGTGCCAGCAGTGAATCGGCGTCAACTAATGAAAAACTGTTTTTT. Amino acid sequence: CASSESASTNEKLFF. The chain couples TRBV2 to TRBJ1-4; D uncertain. The V gene lost 2 bases and the J gene lost 0 bases, with 7 bases spanning the gap. Germline V gives CDR1 SNHLY, CDR2 FYNNEI. The CDR3 contains 15 residues.

A word on this clone: Other DNA sequences of this sample code for an identical CDR3. The V gene is TRBV27, the J gene TRBJ2-7, with D unclear. Trimming took 1 base from V and 3 from J, leaving 4 bases between them. Germline V CDR1 and CDR2: MNHEY, SMNVEV (reference sequence). The CDR3 spans 12 residues. CDR3: CASSLLGYEQYF. For the CDR3, the DNA is TGTGCCAGCAGTTTATTGGGCTACGAGCAGTACTTC.

This clone showed up just once. This rearrangement joins TRBV5-1 to TRBJ1-2, with D possibly TRBD1 on 5 matching bases. The V gene's germline CDR1 is SGHRS and CDR2 YFSETQ. The CDR3 sequence is 16 residues long. V gave up 0 bases and J gave up 4 bases, with 16 bases separating them. The CDR3 sequence is CASSLETGGGGYGYTF. Here the CDR3 DNA reads TGCGCCAGCAGCTTGGAAACGGGGGGAGGCGGCTATGGCTACACCTTC.

This sequence joins TRBV5-1 and TRBJ2-7, with D unresolved. Between the trimmed V and J ends, which lost 0 bases and 4 bases, there was a span of 5 bases. The CDR3 spans 12 residues. The germline gives CDR1 SGHRS, CDR2 YFSETQ. The CDR3 spells CASSLGQYEQYF. CDR3 bases: TGCGCCAGCAGCTTGGGCCAGTACGAGCAGTACTTC.

The gene calls are TRBV14 and TRBJ2-7; the D is unclear. Germline CDR1 is SGHDN and CDR2 is FVKESK. This CDR3 comprises 12 residues. V lost 6 bases, J lost 5 bases, and 11 bases lay in between. CDR3 DNA: TGTGCCAGCAGGCCGGGTGGCGACGAGCAGTACTTC. Its translation is CASRPGGDEQYF.

The V gene is TRBV5-6, the J gene TRBJ1-1; TRBD1 matches 10 bases. CDR3 length: 13 residues. With 4 bases clipped from V and 11 bases from J, the junction kept 8 bases outside the gene matches. Germline assignment: CDR1 SGHDT and CDR2 YYEEEE. CDR3 loop: CASSTDRGEVAFF. The CDR3 DNA sequence: TGTGCCAGCAGCACGGACAGGGGGGAAGTGGCTTTCTTT.

The chain recombines TRBV7-8 with TRBJ2-3; D uncertain. Germline V lookup: CDR1 SGHVS, CDR2 FQNEAQ. CDR3 size: 13 residues. The ends were cut back, 2 bases at V and 6 bases at J, with 9 bases in the middle. The CDR3 sequence: CASSLSYQDTQYF. The CDR3 DNA reads TGTGCCAGCAGCTTATCCTACCAGGATACGCAGTATTTT.

This sequence joins TRBV2 and TRBJ1-2; no firm D call. The CDR3 runs to 13 residues. Germline V lookup: CDR1 SNHLY, CDR2 FYNNEI. V was pared by 6 bases and J by 3 bases, with 11 bases between. CDR3: CASRENGYYGYTF. The DNA for the CDR3 is TGTGCCAGCAGGGAAAACGGATACTATGGCTACACCTTC.

The chain recombines TRBV9 with TRBJ2-2; D is possibly TRBD1 or TRBD2 (5 bases each). From germline, CDR1 is SGDLS and CDR2 YYNGEE. The V and J ends lost 0 bases and 6 bases respectively, with 9 bases between them. The CDR3 spans 14 residues. The CDR3 region has the DNA TGTGCCAGCAGCGTAGTGGGGGACCCCGGGGAGCTGTTTTTT. This sequence encodes CASSVVGDPGELFF.

The chain links TRBV5-1 to TRBJ1-2, with 7 bases matching TRBD1. Germline loops: CDR1 SGHRS, CDR2 YFSETQ. V was clipped by 4 bases and J by 4 bases; unmatched bases: 16. The CDR3 sequence is 17 residues long. DNA of the CDR3: TGCGCCAGCAGCCTTCGAGAGGAAGGGGGCACTTTCTATGGCTACACCTTC. Residues: CASSLREEGGTFYGYTF.

The chain combines TRBV5-4 with TRBJ2-3; D call uncertain. The ends were cut back, 4 bases at V and 5 bases at J, with 14 bases in the middle. The CDR3 sequence is 14 residues long. Germline CDR1 reads SGHNT; CDR2 reads YYREEE (reference sequence). DNA of the CDR3: TGTGCCAGCAGCCCGGAAGGCGTGGGAGATACGCAGTATTTT. The encoded protein is CASSPEGVGDTQYF.

The chain employs TRBV30 and TRBJ1-1; the D is unclear. The CDR3 extends over 15 amino acids. V gave up 0 bases and J gave up 1 base, with 12 bases separating them. CDR1 is GTSNPN, CDR2 SVGIG, per germline (reference sequence). CDR3 in amino acids: CAWSVMGRPNTEAFF. The CDR3 DNA reads as TGTGCCTGGAGTGTCATGGGGAGACCGAACACTGAAGCTTTCTTT.

The table lists this clone with a count of one. The V and J genes are TRBV28 and TRBJ2-7, with TRBD2 matching over 10 bases. CDR3 size: 15 residues. Unmatched junction bases numbered 6, after V lost 1 base and J lost 6 bases. CDR1 MDHEN and CDR2 SYDVKM come from the germline V gene. CDR3 sequence: CASSLYASGRGEQYF. CDR3 DNA: TGTGCCAGCAGTTTATACGCTAGCGGGAGAGGCGAGCAGTACTTC.

The J gene is TRBJ2-2, the V gene TRBV5-1; 10 bases map to TRBD2. CDR3 size: 16 residues. Per germline, CDR1 SGHRS and CDR2 YFSETQ. V was pared by 0 bases and J by 3 bases, with 2 bases of the junction left unmatched. The CDR3 DNA reads TGCGCCAGCAGCTTGGTCGGACTAGCGGACACCGGGGAGCTGTTTTTT. The encoded protein is CASSLVGLADTGELFF.

This clone has only a few counts. J is TRBJ2-2 and V is TRBV5-6; unclear D gene. Trimming removed 4 bases from V and 6 bases from J, with 10 bases in between. Germline V CDR1 and CDR2: SGHDT, YYEEEE. The CDR3 extends over 13 amino acids. CDR3 amino acids: CASSGEVPGELFF. In nucleotides, the CDR3 is TGTGCCAGCAGCGGCGAGGTTCCCGGGGAGCTGTTTTTT.

The V and J genes are TRBV7-6 and TRBJ1-5, with 7 bases fitting TRBD1. Germline V gives CDR1 SGHVS, CDR2 FNYEAQ. V dropped 5 bases and J dropped 0; count of bases not matched to a gene: 7. The CDR3 runs 16 residues. CDR3 residues: CASSDRVWGSNQPQHF. CDR3 DNA: TGTGCCAGCAGCGACAGGGTTTGGGGTAGCAATCAGCCCCAGCATTTT.

This clone occurred once. The chain couples TRBV7-3 to TRBJ2-3; D call uncertain. CDR3 length: 13 residues. Germline CDR1 SGHTA, CDR2 FQGTGA. The V gene lost 3 bases and the J gene lost 3 bases, with 7 bases spanning the gap. This chain's CDR3 is CASSFTQTDTQYF. CDR3 coding DNA: TGTGCCAGCAGCTTTACCCAGACAGATACGCAGTATTTT.

The gene calls are TRBV28 and TRBJ1-1; TRBD1 might be the D (5 bases). CDR3 length: 14 residues. Germline-derived CDR1 and CDR2 are MDHEN and SYDVKM. V was trimmed by 1 base and J by 0 bases, leaving 6 bases between them. The CDR3 bases are TGTGCCAGCAGTTTATACAGGCTGAACACTGAAGCTTTCTTT. This sequence encodes CASSLYRLNTEAFF.

V is TRBV30 and J is TRBJ2-2; maybe TRBD2 (5 bases). Germline CDR1 reads GTSNPN; CDR2 reads SVGIG (reference sequence). The ends were cut back, 8 bases at V and 4 bases at J, with 17 bases in the middle. The CDR3 has 14 amino acids. The CDR3 DNA is TGTGCCGAAAACCGGGATCTTGGCACCGGGGAGCTGTTTTTT. Its protein product is CAENRDLGTGELFF.

This chain connects TRBV29-1 to TRBJ2-3; perhaps TRBD1 as D (6 bases). Deletions cut 7 bases from V and 2 bases from J, with 13 bases between. Germline lookup yields CDR1 SQVTM and CDR2 ANQGSEA. The CDR3 loop spans 13 amino acids. The CDR3 here is CSAGRDNTDTQYF. The DNA for the CDR3 is TGCAGCGCCGGCAGGGACAACACAGATACGCAGTATTTT.